Listed below are T cell receptor beta chains from one sample, sequenced in a study of chemoradiotherapy in HPV16-positive cancers. The method was immunoSEQ multiplex PCR; TCRdb's version includes in-frame clones alone and lacks a portion of them. The data show around 17,000 clones, roughly 91% seen once. The sequencing here drew on blood, taken from a patient who underwent chemoradiotherapy. Receptors originate from a human donor with HPV-associated anogenital cancer. Each CDR3 is given with its conserved first and last residue. D genes are given only for firm matches. Clone size appears in some rows only: once, few, many, or a class for an expanded clone.

v_call	clone_size	d_call	j_call	cdr3_length	cdr3_nt	cdr3_aa
TRBV4-1	-	TRBD2	TRBJ2-7	14	TGCGCCAGCAGCCCAGAGCGGGGGGACTACGAGCAGTACTTC	CASSPERGDYEQYF
TRBV7-9	-	-	TRBJ2-7	12	TGTGCCAGCAGCTTAGACTTCTACGAGCAGTACTTC	CASSLDFYEQYF
TRBV21-1	-	-	TRBJ2-1	17	TGTGCCAGCAGCAATTGTTCAAGCGGGAGCCTCTACAATGAGCAGTTCTTC	CASSNCSSGSLYNEQFF
TRBV20-1	-	-	TRBJ1-2	10	TGCAGTGCTCCTAACTATGGCTACACCTTC	CSAPNYGYTF
TRBV6-1	-	-	TRBJ1-6	13	TGTGCCAGCCAAACGGAGGTTAGTTCACCCCTCCACTTT	CASQTEVSSPLHF
TRBV5-1	-	TRBD1	TRBJ2-5	14	TGCGCCAGCAGCTTTCAGGGGGTGCAAGAGACCCAGTACTTC	CASSFQGVQETQYF
TRBV9	-	-	TRBJ1-2	15	TGTGCCAGCAGCGGGAGAAGAGGGGTTATGTATGGCTACACCTTC	CASSGRRGVMYGYTF
TRBV6-1	-	TRBD2	TRBJ2-1	16	TGTGCCAGCAGTGAAAAACTAGCGGGGGGGGACAATGAGCAGTTCTTC	CASSEKLAGGDNEQFF
TRBV25-1	-	TRBD1	TRBJ2-5	14	TGTGCCAGCAGTGATTCGACAGGGATAGTGACCCAGTACTTC	CASSDSTGIVTQYF
TRBV5-1	-	TRBD1	TRBJ2-5	14	TGCGCCAGCAGCTTGGCAGGGGGCCAAGAGACCCAGTACTTC	CASSLAGGQETQYF
TRBV7-2	-	-	TRBJ1-1	12	TGTGCCAGCAGCTTGGAGGTCGGGAAAGCTTTCTTT	CASSLEVGKAFF
TRBV19	-	-	TRBJ1-6	14	TGTGCCAGCGGTAGGGACGGGAAGAATTCACCCCTCCACTTT	CASGRDGKNSPLHF
TRBV2	once	-	TRBJ1-5	15	TGTGCCAGCAGACGAGACGGAGGGGACAATCAGCCCCAGCATTTT	CASRRDGGDNQPQHF
TRBV4-1	few	TRBD2	TRBJ2-1	13	TGCGCCAGCAGCCAAGGCTTAGCGGGAGGGCAGTTCTTC	CASSQGLAGGQFF
TRBV12-5	-	-	TRBJ2-1	14	TGTGCTAGTGGTTTGGGATCTAGACTCAATGAGCAGTTCTTC	CASGLGSRLNEQFF
TRBV10-1	medium-sized	-	TRBJ2-7	15	TGCGCCAGCAGTGAGTCGCTCTCACCCTATGGGGAGCAGTACTTC	CASSESLSPYGEQYF
TRBV4-1	once	TRBD2	TRBJ2-7	16	TGCGCCAGCAGCCAAGATAGTGCGGGGGGTCGTGGGGAGCAGTACTTC	CASSQDSAGGRGEQYF
TRBV2	-	TRBD1	TRBJ1-3	17	TGTGCCAGCAGTGATATCGACAGGGGTGTCTCTGGAAACACCATATATTTT	CASSDIDRGVSGNTIYF
TRBV6-5	-	-	TRBJ2-3	12	TGTGCCAGCCTCAGCGCGAGGAATACGCAGTATTTT	CASLSARNTQYF
TRBV5-1	-	-	TRBJ1-1	13	TGCGCCAGCAGTTTCATGGGGGTCACTGAAGCTTTCTTT	CASSFMGVTEAFF